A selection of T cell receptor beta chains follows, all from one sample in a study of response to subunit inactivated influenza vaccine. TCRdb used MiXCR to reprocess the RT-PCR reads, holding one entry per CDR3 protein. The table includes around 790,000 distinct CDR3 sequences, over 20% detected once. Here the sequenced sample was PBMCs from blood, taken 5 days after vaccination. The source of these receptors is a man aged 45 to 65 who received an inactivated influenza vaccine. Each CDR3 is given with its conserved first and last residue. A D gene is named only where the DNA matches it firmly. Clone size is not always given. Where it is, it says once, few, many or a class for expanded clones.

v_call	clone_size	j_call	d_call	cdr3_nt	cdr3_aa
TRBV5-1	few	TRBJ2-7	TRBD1	TGCGCCAGCAGCGACGCACCGGGACAGGGGAACGAGCAGTACTTC	CASSDAPGQGNEQYF
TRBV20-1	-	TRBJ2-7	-	TGCAGTGCTAGTAGGGGGATAACCTACGAGCAGTACTTC	CSASRGITYEQYF
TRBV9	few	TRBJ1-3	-	TGTGCCAGCAGCGTAGAAGGGCGAAACACCATATATTTT	CASSVEGRNTIYF
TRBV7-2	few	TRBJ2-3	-	TGTGCCAGCAGCCAAACTAGAGGCACAGATACGCAGTATTTT	CASSQTRGTDTQYF
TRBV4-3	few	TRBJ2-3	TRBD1	TGCGCCAGCAGCTTTCGACAGGGAACAGATACGCAGTATTTT	CASSFRQGTDTQYF
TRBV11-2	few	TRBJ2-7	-	TGTGCCAGCAGCCCAGGACCGGGAGATCTACGAGGGCAGTACTTC	CASSPGPGDLRGQYF
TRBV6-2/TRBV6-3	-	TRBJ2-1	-	TGTGCCAGCAGTTATTTCGGCAGGGCTTGGAATGAGCAGTTCTTC	CASSYFGRAWNEQFF
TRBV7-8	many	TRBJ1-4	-	TGTGCCAGCAGCCTCCAGGCTTACCAGGGGCTGTTTTTT	CASSLQAYQGLFF
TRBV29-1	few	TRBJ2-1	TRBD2	TGCAGCGCCGGCTTAAGCGGGACCTACAATGAGCAGTTCTTC	CSAGLSGTYNEQFF
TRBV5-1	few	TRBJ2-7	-	TGCGCCAGCAGCCTAAACGGGTCTCCCCCGGACGAGCAGTACTTC	CASSLNGSPPDEQYF
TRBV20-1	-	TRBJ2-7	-	TGCAGTGCCCAACCCGGGGGAAGGACCTACGAGCAGTACTTC	CSAQPGGRTYEQYF
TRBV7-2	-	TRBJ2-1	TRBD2	TGTGCCAGCAGCTGGACTAGCGGGGTTTTCAATGAGCAGTTCTTC	CASSWTSGVFNEQFF
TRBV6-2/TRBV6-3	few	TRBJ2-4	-	TGTGCCAGCCTCCGGGACCCTTCCTCAAACATTCAGTACTTC	CASLRDPSSNIQYF
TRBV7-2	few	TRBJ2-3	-	TGTGCCAGCAGCTTACAGTCCCACGGCACAGATACGCAGTATTTT	CASSLQSHGTDTQYF
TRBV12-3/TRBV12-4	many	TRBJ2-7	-	TGTGCCAGCAGCCAGAACTACGAGCAGTACTTC	CASSQNYEQYF
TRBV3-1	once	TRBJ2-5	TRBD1	TGTGCCAGCAGCCAGGGACAGGGTGAAGAGACCCAGTACTTC	CASSQGQGEETQYF
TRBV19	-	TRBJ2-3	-	TGTGCCAGCCGGGGGGCAGCCACAGATACGCAGTATTTT	CASRGAATDTQYF
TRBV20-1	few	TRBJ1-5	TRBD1	TGCAGTGCTAGAGGAAACAGGGGGAACTATCAGCCCCAGCATTTT	CSARGNRGNYQPQHF